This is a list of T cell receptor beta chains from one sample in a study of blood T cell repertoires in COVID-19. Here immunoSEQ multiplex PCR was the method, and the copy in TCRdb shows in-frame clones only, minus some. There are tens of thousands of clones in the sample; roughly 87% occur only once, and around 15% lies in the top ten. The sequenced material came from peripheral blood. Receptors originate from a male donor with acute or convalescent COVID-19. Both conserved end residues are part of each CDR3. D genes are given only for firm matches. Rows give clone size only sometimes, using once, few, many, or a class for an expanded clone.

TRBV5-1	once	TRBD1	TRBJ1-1	TGCGCCAGCAGCTTGGCCCACCCCGGACAGGGCCCTGAAGCTTTCTTT	CASSLAHPGQGPEAFF
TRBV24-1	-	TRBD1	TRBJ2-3	TGTGCCACCAGTGATTTGCCGGGACAGGGTTCGGATACGCAGTATTTT	CATSDLPGQGSDTQYF
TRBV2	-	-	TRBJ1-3	TGTGCCAGCAGGGACAGATCCTCTGGAAACACCATATATTTT	CASRDRSSGNTIYF
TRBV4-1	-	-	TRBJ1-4	TGCGCCAGCAGCCAGGCGCGGGGGACAACTAATGAAAAACTGTTTTTT	CASSQARGTTNEKLFF
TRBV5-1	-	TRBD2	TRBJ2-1	TGCGCCAGCAGCTTCCCCGGGACTAGCGGGGAGGAGCAGTTCTTC	CASSFPGTSGEEQFF
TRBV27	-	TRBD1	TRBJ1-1	TGTGCCAGCAGTCGACAGGGGGCAGGCATGAACACTGAAGCTTTCTTT	CASSRQGAGMNTEAFF
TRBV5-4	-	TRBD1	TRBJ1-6	TGTGCCAGCAGCTCCGGGACAGGAGATAATTCACCCCTCCACTTT	CASSSGTGDNSPLHF
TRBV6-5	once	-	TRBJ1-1	TGTGCCAGCAGTTACTCGGACAGTTGGAGCACTGAAGCTTTCTTT	CASSYSDSWSTEAFF
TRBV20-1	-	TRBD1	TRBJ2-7	TGCAGTGCTAGTCAAAGGGACAGGGCCTACGAGCAGTACTTC	CSASQRDRAYEQYF
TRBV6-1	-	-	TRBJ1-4	TGTGCCAGCAGTGTCGACTCAGTTGCAACTAATGAAAAACTGTTTTTT	CASSVDSVATNEKLFF
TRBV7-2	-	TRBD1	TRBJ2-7	TGTGCCAGCAGCTCCTCAGGGGGGACAGGGGGTAGGTACGAGCAGTACTTC	CASSSSGGTGGRYEQYF
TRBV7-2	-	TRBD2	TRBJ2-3	TGTGCCAGCAGCTTAACTAGCGGGGGGGTGCCAGATACGCAGTATTTT	CASSLTSGGVPDTQYF
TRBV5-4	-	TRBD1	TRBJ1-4	TGTGCCAGCAGCCCCCGGACAGGCACTAATGAAAAACTGTTTTTT	CASSPRTGTNEKLFF
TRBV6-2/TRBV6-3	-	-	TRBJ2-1	TGTGCCAGCAGTTATCGGAGCCCCAATGAGCAGTTCTTC	CASSYRSPNEQFF
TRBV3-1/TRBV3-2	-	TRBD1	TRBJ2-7	TGTGCCAGCAGCCAAGAACTTGGGACAGGGGATGCCGAGCAGTACTTC	CASSQELGTGDAEQYF
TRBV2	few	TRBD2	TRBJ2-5	TGTGCCAGCAGTGACTCGGTAGCGGGGGGTTTTGGGACCCAGTACTTC	CASSDSVAGGFGTQYF
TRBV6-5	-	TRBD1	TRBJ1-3	TGTGCCAGCACCGCAGGGGGATGGGACACCATATATTTT	CASTAGGWDTIYF
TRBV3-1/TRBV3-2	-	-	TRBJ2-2	TGTGCCAGCAGCCAACTCGGACAGACCGGGGAGCTGTTTTTT	CASSQLGQTGELFF
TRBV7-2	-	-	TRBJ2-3	TGTGCCAGCAGCCTTAGTGCCGGTGCGCAGTATTTT	CASSLSAGAQYF
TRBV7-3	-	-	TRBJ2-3	TGTGCCAGCAGCCCGACCCGGGGGGATACGCAGTATTTT	CASSPTRGDTQYF
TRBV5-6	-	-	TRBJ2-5	TGTGCCAGCAGCTCGGACACCATTGAGACCCAGTACTTC	CASSSDTIETQYF
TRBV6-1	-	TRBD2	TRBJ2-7	TGTGCCAGCAGATATAGCGGGGGGGCAGCCGGCGAGCAGTACTTC	CASRYSGGAAGEQYF
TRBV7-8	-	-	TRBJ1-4	TGTGCCAGCAGCTTAGGTCGAGTGACAGGAACACCAACTAATGAAAAACTGTTTTTT	CASSLGRVTGTPTNEKLFF
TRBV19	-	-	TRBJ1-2	TGTGCCAGTAGTATACAGGGTACCTATGGCTACACCTTC	CASSIQGTYGYTF
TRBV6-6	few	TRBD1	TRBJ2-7	TGTGCCAGCAGTCGGACGAAAACAGGACAGGCCTACTCCTACGAGCAGTACTTC	CASSRTKTGQAYSYEQYF
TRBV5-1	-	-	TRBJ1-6	TGCGCCAGCAGCTTTAAGGGGGATAATTCACCCCTCCACTTT	CASSFKGDNSPLHF
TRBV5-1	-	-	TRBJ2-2	TGCGCCAGCACCTTTAACCCAGGGCCGGGCACCGGGGAGCTGTTTTTT	CASTFNPGPGTGELFF
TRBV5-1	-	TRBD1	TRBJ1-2	TGCGCCAGCAGCTTGGTTGGGACAGGGGACGGCTACACCTTC	CASSLVGTGDGYTF
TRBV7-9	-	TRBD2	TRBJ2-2	TGTGCCAGCAGCCTCGGACTAGCAGCCGGGGAGCTGTTTTTT	CASSLGLAAGELFF
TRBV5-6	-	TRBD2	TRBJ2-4	TGTGCCAGCAGCCCCGGACTAGCGCTGAGGAAAAACATTCAGTACTTC	CASSPGLALRKNIQYF
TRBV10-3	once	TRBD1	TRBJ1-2	TGTGCCATCAGAGGGACAGGAGACCGCTATGGCTACACCTTC	CAIRGTGDRYGYTF
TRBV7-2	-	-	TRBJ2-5	TGTGCCAGCAGCCAGCGGGCAGGTGTAGAGACCCAGTACTTC	CASSQRAGVETQYF
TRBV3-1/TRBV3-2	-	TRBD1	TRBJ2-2	TGTGCCAGCAGCCAAGATGCGGGACAGGGGAACACCGGGGAGCTGTTTTTT	CASSQDAGQGNTGELFF
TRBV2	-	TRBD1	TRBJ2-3	TGTGCCAGCAGTGTCCAGGGGGCAACAGATACGCAGTATTTT	CASSVQGATDTQYF
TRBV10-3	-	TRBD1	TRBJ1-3	TGTGCCATCAGCGCGACAGGGGGCACTGGAAACACCATATATTTT	CAISATGGTGNTIYF
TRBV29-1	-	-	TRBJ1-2	TGCAGCGTTGATATCGGGCAGGGAGGGACCGATGGCTACACCTTC	CSVDIGQGGTDGYTF
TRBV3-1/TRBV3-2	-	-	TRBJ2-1	TGTGCCAGCAGCCAAGAGATCGGTCCTGTCCATGAGCAGTTCTTC	CASSQEIGPVHEQFF
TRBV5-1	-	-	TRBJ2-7	TGCGCCAGCAGCTACCGGGACAACTACTACGAGCAGTACTTC	CASSYRDNYYEQYF
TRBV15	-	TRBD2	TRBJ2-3	TGTGCCACCAGCAGAGAACTGCTAGCGGGGGGGCGGAGCACAGATACGCAGTATTTT	CATSRELLAGGRSTDTQYF
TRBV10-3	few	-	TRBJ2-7	TGTGCCATCAGTGAGGGACAGAACTACGAGCAGTACTTC	CAISEGQNYEQYF
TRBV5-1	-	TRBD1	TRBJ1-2	TGCGCCAGCAGCCGACAGGGTCTGGACTATGGCTACACCTTC	CASSRQGLDYGYTF
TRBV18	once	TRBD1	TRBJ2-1	TGTGCCAGCTCGACCGGGACAGGGTCGTACAATGAGCAGTTCTTC	CASSTGTGSYNEQFF
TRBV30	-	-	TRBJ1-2	TGTGCCTGGAGTGCGTCTGGGCAGAATGGCTACACCTTC	CAWSASGQNGYTF
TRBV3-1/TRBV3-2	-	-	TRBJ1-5	TGTGCCAGCAGCGATGGGGGGTGGGAGCCCCAGCATTTT	CASSDGGWEPQHF
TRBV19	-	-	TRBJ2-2	TGTGCCAGCGGACCGGTCGGAGGGGGCGGGACCGGGGAGCTGTTTTTT	CASGPVGGGGTGELFF
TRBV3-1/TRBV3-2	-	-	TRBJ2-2	TGTGCCAGCAGCCAAGATAACAGGAACACCGGGGAGCTGTTTTTT	CASSQDNRNTGELFF
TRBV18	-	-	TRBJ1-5	TGTGCCAGCTCCCGGGATAGCAATCAGCCCCAGCATTTT	CASSRDSNQPQHF
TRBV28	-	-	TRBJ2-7	TGTGCCAGCAGTTTATCCGACAGATACTACGAGCAGTACTTC	CASSLSDRYYEQYF
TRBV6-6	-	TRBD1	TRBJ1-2	TGTGCCAGCAGCTCCCCTCGGGACAGGGGGAACACCTTC	CASSSPRDRGNTF
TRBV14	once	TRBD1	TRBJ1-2	TGTGCCAGCAGCCAAGTTCCGGGACAGGGGTACTATGGCTACACCTTC	CASSQVPGQGYYGYTF
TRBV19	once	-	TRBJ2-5	TGTGCCAGTAGCGGAGGGGAAGAGACCCAGTACTTC	CASSGGEETQYF
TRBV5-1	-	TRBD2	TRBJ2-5	TGCGCCAGCAGCTTGAGGTCTAGCGGGGCTCTAGGGGAGACCCAGTACTTC	CASSLRSSGALGETQYF
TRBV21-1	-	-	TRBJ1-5	TGTGCCAGCAGCCATCACTACTCCCGGCAGGGGGACGTTCAGCCCCAGCATTTT	CASSHHYSRQGDVQPQHF
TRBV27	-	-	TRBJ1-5	TGTGCCAGCAGCCTGACATATAATCAGCCCCAGCATTTT	CASSLTYNQPQHF
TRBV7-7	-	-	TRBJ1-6	TGTGCCAGCAGCACAAAGACAGGTTCCGGATTGGATTCACCCCTCCACTTT	CASSTKTGSGLDSPLHF
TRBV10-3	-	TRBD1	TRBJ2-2	TGTGCCATCAATAAACAGGGGGCGCCCACCGGGGAGCTGTTTTTT	CAINKQGAPTGELFF
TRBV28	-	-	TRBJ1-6	TGTGCCAGCAGTCTTATGACAGGCTATAATTCACCCCTCCACTTT	CASSLMTGYNSPLHF
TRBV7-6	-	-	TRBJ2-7	TGTGCCAGCAGCTTGTCAGGGTGGTTGCGCTACGAGCAGTACTTC	CASSLSGWLRYEQYF
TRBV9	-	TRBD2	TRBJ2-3	TGTGCCAGCAGCGTAGATCTAGCGGGGCCCCACCGCAAGCAGTATTTT	CASSVDLAGPHRKQYF
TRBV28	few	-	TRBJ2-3	TGTGCCAGCACCCCATGGGCAGGGGTCGGCACAGATACGCAGTATTTT	CASTPWAGVGTDTQYF